This T cell receptor beta chain is drawn from a study of T cell responses to AZD1222 COVID-19 vaccine. To note about this clone: Its antigen is not known.

Trimming removed 8 bases from V and 6 bases from J; junction bases left unmatched: 4. The germline CDR1 and CDR2 sequences are MDHEN and SYDVKM. The CDR3 is 12 residues long. General observations from the study: Rises in breadth and depth of Spike-specific TCRs came after two AZD1222 doses. There were mostly white British donors and more females than males, and clonal diversity was possibly underestimated. Among vaccine-associated CD4 TCRs, coverage spanned spike, with dominance at 160-218 and 743-854.

TCRdb's table, derived via immunoSEQ multiplex PCR, lists solely in-frame clones and lacks some. The repertoire holds about 120,000 clones, with around 85% as singletons. The source of this sequence is an adult in good health. This chain connects TRBV28 to TRBJ2-1, with TRBD2 matching 7 bases. The sequenced sample was peripheral blood, obtained on day 0 of AZD1222 vaccination. In nucleotides, the CDR3 is TGTGCCAGCCAACCGGGGGGCAATGAGCAGTTCTTC. Amino acid sequence: CASQPGGNEQFF.